These 30 T cell receptor beta chains were sequenced from one sample in a study of blood T cell repertoires in COVID-19. Here immunoSEQ multiplex PCR was the method, and the copy in TCRdb shows in-frame clones only, minus some. The sample includes tens of thousands of clones, around 93% of them seen just once. Specimen: peripheral blood. These receptors all come from a woman aged 55-70 years with active COVID-19.

The chain joins TRBV3-1 (or the pseudogene TRBV3-2) to TRBJ2-7, with 7 bases that match TRBD1. J gave up 2 bases and V 0 bases, and 4 bases lay outside the gene matches. CDR1 and CDR2 (germline): LGHDT, YNNKEL (reference sequence). The CDR3 consists of 15 residues. The CDR3: CASSQDLGTAYEQYF. The CDR3 nucleotides are TGTGCCAGCAGCCAAGATCTCGGGACAGCCTACGAGCAGTACTTC.

The CDR3 DNA follows: TGCGCCAGCAGCGGCGGGACAGGGGATTCACCCCTCCACTTT. It yields the protein CASSGGTGDSPLHF. The V gene is TRBV5-1, the J gene TRBJ1-6, with 10 bases lining up with TRBD1. The CDR3 length is 14 residues. J gave up 8 bases and V 4 bases, and 3 bases lay outside the gene matches. Looked up from germline, CDR1 is SGHRS and CDR2 is YFSETQ.

Only one count was recorded for this clone. V and J are TRBV7-2 and TRBJ2-7; 7 positions agree with TRBD1. This CDR3 comprises 15 residues. Germline V gene data show CDR1 as SGHTA and CDR2 as FQGNSA. J lost 2 bases, V lost 1 base, and 5 bases had no gene match. CDR3 sequence reads: CASSLVGDSAYEQYF. CDR3 nucleotide sequence: TGTGCCAGCAGCTTAGTTGGGGACAGCGCCTACGAGCAGTACTTC.

CDR3 sequence reads: CASILGASGSGTDTQYF. The CDR3 bases are TGCGCCAGCATACTTGGGGCTAGCGGGAGTGGCACAGATACGCAGTATTTT. This sequence joins TRBV5-1 and TRBJ2-3; 10 bases are shared with TRBD2. Germline values: CDR1 SGHRS, CDR2 YFSETQ. This CDR3 contains 17 residues. The junction had 11 bases not matched to a gene; V was cut back by 6 bases and J by 1 base.

J is TRBJ1-1 and V is TRBV5-1; perhaps TRBD1 as D (6 bases). From germline, CDR1 is SGHRS and CDR2 YFSETQ. The CDR3 is made up of 15 amino acids. Trimming stripped 4 bases from V and 2 bases from J, with 15 bases between. CDR3 amino acids: CASSPGGGLNTEAFF. CDR3 DNA: TGCGCCAGCAGCCCGGGAGGGGGTCTCAACACTGAAGCTTTCTTT.

This rearrangement joins TRBV19 to TRBJ2-5, with 13 bases identical to TRBD2. CDR3 length: 15 amino acids. V dropped 6 bases and J dropped 3; count of bases not matched to a gene: 4. Per the germline V gene, CDR1 is LNHDA and CDR2 is SQIVND (reference sequence). The CDR3 DNA reads TGTGCCAGTAGGTCACTAGCGGGAGGGAAAGAGACCCAGTACTTC. It codes for CASRSLAGGKETQYF.

The rearrangement uses TRBV2 and TRBJ1-6, with 7 bases matching TRBD1. This CDR3 is 15 amino acids long. Germline V gene sequence: CDR1 SNHLY, CDR2 FYNNEI. The junction had 11 bases not matched to a gene; V was cut back by 6 bases and J by 9 bases. The CDR3 nucleotides read TGTGCCAGCAGCGCTACCGGACAGGCGAGTTCACCCCTCCACTTT. Protein: CASSATGQASSPLHF. The full variable domain, its missing parts supplied by reference TRBV2 and TRBJ1-6, is EPEVTQTPSHQVTQMGQEVILRCVPISNHLYFYWYRQILGQKVEFLVSFYNNEISEKSEIFDDQFSVERPDGSNFTLKIRSTKLEDSAMYFCASSATGQASSPLHFGNGTRLTVT.

This clone was counted only a few times. This chain connects TRBV7-9 to TRBJ2-7, with TRBD1 matching 7 bases. The germline V gene has CDR1 SEHNR and CDR2 FQNEAQ (reference sequence). Unmatched junction bases numbered 11, after V lost 3 bases and J lost 6 bases. The CDR3 runs 15 residues. The CDR3 is CASSFLDRAGVEQYF. CDR3 sequence (DNA): TGTGCCAGCAGCTTCCTCGACAGGGCCGGGGTCGAGCAGTACTTC.

The genes are TRBV9 and TRBJ2-5; tentative D call: TRBD2 (5 bases). Looked up from germline, CDR1 is SGDLS and CDR2 is YYNGEE. Trimming left V 4 bases short and J 5 bases short, with 27 bases between. This CDR3 spans 18 amino acids. The CDR3 loop is CASSPRKSSGRRGETQYF. The CDR3, as DNA: TGTGCCAGCAGCCCCCGAAAGTCTTCTGGGCGGAGAGGGGAGACCCAGTACTTC.

This chain connects TRBV2 to TRBJ2-2; 8 bases fit TRBD2. Per the germline V gene, CDR1 is SNHLY and CDR2 is FYNNEI. The CDR3 is made up of 15 amino acids. V was pared by 6 bases and J by 4 bases, with 7 bases of the junction left unmatched. The CDR3 spells CASRVREVSTGELFF. The CDR3 DNA reads TGTGCCAGCAGGGTGCGGGAGGTTAGCACCGGGGAGCTGTTTTTT.

V usage is TRBV5-4 and J usage is TRBJ2-4; a weak D match, TRBD2 (7 bases). CDR1 and CDR2 (germline): SGHNT, YYREEE (reference sequence). The CDR3 has 15 residues. Trimming took 5 bases from V and 1 from J, leaving 13 bases between them. CDR3 nucleotide sequence: TGTGCCAGCAGTTCTGGGGGGGCGGCCAAAAACATTCAGTACTTC. Translated: CASSSGGAAKNIQYF. The variable domain in full, completed from reference TRBV5-4 and TRBJ2-4, reads ETGVTQSPTHLIKTRGQQVTLRCSSQSGHNTVSWYQQALGQGPQFIFQYYREEENGRGNFPPRFSGLQFPNYSSELNVNALELDDSALYLCASSSGGAAKNIQYFGAGTRLSVL.

This clone was found once. The chain links TRBV12-3 or TRBV12-4 to TRBJ1-1; D may be TRBD1 (6 bases). The CDR3 sequence is 13 residues long. Trimming removed 7 bases at V and 0 bases at J, with 9 bases between. The CDR3 sequence: CASNPGVNTEAFF. The CDR3 nucleotides are TGTGCCAGCAACCCAGGGGTGAACACTGAAGCTTTCTTT.

This rearrangement joins TRBV4-1 to TRBJ2-1; 8 bases are a match to TRBD2. This CDR3 has 17 residues. Germline values: CDR1 MGHRA, CDR2 YSYEKL. J lost 8 bases, V lost 2 bases, and 14 bases had no gene match. The CDR3 loop is CASSQTGTGLAEYEQFF. In DNA, the CDR3 is TGCGCCAGCAGCCAAACTGGGACTGGACTAGCTGAGTATGAGCAGTTCTTC.

CDR3 protein: CASSENSGRLSEQFF. As DNA, the CDR3 is TGTGCCAGCAGTGAAAATAGCGGGAGACTAAGTGAGCAGTTCTTC. The chain has TRBV2 and TRBJ2-1, with 9 bases fitting TRBD2. From germline, CDR1 is SNHLY and CDR2 FYNNEI. V shed 2 bases, J shed 9 bases, and the junction held 8 bases outside the gene matches. The CDR3 extends over 15 amino acids.

This sequence joins TRBV28 and TRBJ2-1; 8 positions agree with TRBD2. The germline V gene has CDR1 MDHEN and CDR2 SYDVKM. The CDR3 is 13 residues long. Trimming at V came to 5 bases and at J to 8 bases, leaving 5 bases not matched to a gene. The CDR3 loop reads CASSPGRVDEQFF. CDR3 DNA: TGTGCCAGCAGTCCCGGGAGGGTGGATGAGCAGTTCTTC.

This sequence joins TRBV13 and TRBJ2-1; 13 bases fit TRBD2. The germline V gene encodes CDR1 PRHDT and CDR2 FYEKMQ (reference sequence). CDR3 size: 16 residues. V dropped 2 bases and J dropped 3; count of bases not matched to a gene: 1. CDR3 DNA: TGTGCCAGCAGCTTACGGACTAGCGGGGGCTACAATGAGCAGTTCTTC. As protein: CASSLRTSGGYNEQFF.

V and J are TRBV28 and TRBJ2-1, with D unresolved. The CDR3 totals 16 residues. Trimming took off 8 bases at V and 7 bases at J, with 24 bases between the two ends. Germline V gene data show CDR1 as MDHEN and CDR2 as SYDVKM. CDR3 sequence (DNA): TGTGCCAGCGGATCTTTGGGTACCTCGGGTCGGAATGAGCAGTTCTTC. Its translation: CASGSLGTSGRNEQFF. The variable domain in full, with the rest retrieved from reference TRBV28 and TRBJ2-1, is DVKVTQSSRYLVKRTGEKVFLECVQDMDHENMFWYRQDPGLGLRLIYFSYDVKMKEKGDIPEGYSVSREKKERFSLILESASTNQTSMYLCASGSLGTSGRNEQFFGPGTRLTVL.

The CDR3 nucleotides read TGCGCCAGCAGCCAGGACAGTGGCTACGAGCAGTACTTC. It specifies CASSQDSGYEQYF. The chain recombines TRBV4-1 with TRBJ2-7, with D possibly TRBD1 on 6 matching bases. Germline-derived CDR1 and CDR2 are MGHRA and YSYEKL. This CDR3 has 13 residues. V was pared by 3 bases and J by 3 bases, with 9 bases between.

This clone was counted a single time. This chain uses TRBV19 with TRBJ1-5; D gene unclear. The V and J ends lost 6 bases and 0 bases respectively, with 12 bases between them. The CDR3 has 15 amino acids. The germline V gene encodes CDR1 LNHDA and CDR2 SQIVND (reference sequence). In nucleotides, the CDR3 is TGTGCCAGTAGGGTGACCGCGGATAGCAATCAGCCCCAGCATTTT. It codes for CASRVTADSNQPQHF.

The chain recombines TRBV14 with TRBJ2-1; no clear D gene. In germline, CDR1 is SGHDN, CDR2 FVKESK. The CDR3 totals 13 residues. The V end lost 1 base, the J end lost 8 bases, and 9 bases lay between the germline ends. Here the CDR3 DNA reads TGTGCCAGCAGCCAAGTTCGTGAGGATGAGCAGTTCTTC. Protein product: CASSQVREDEQFF.

V gene TRBV27 combines with J gene TRBJ2-2; 8 nucleotides align to TRBD2. Germline loops: CDR1 MNHEY, CDR2 SMNVEV (reference sequence). The CDR3 length is 12 residues. V lost 8 bases, J lost 4 bases, and 0 bases stayed unmatched. In nucleotides, the CDR3 is TGTGCCAGCCTAGCGGGCACCGGGGAGCTGTTTTTT. Its protein product is CASLAGTGELFF.

The chain recombines TRBV5-1 with TRBJ2-2; no definite D call. Germline V gene sequence: CDR1 SGHRS, CDR2 YFSETQ. V was trimmed by 7 bases and J by 6 bases, leaving 10 bases between them. The CDR3 loop spans 12 amino acids. CDR3 protein: CASYATSGELFF. CDR3 DNA: TGCGCCAGCTACGCTACCTCCGGGGAGCTGTTTTTT.

V gene TRBV7-8 combines with J gene TRBJ1-1; D is undetermined. Germline V gene lookup returns CDR1 SGHVS and CDR2 FQNEAQ. The CDR3 is 11 amino acids. V shed 5 bases and J shed 5 bases, with 6 bases lying between them. The CDR3 region is CASSPRTEAFF. The CDR3 nucleotides read TGTGCCAGCAGCCCCAGGACTGAAGCTTTCTTT.

The chain couples TRBV6-1 to TRBJ2-1, with 8 bases identical to TRBD1. The V segment lost 2 bases and the J segment 2 bases; nucleotides outside the gene matches: 5. The CDR3 is 16 residues long. Per the germline V gene, CDR1 is MNHNS and CDR2 is SASEGT. CDR3 loop: CASSETGTGAYNEQFF. The CDR3 DNA follows: TGTGCCAGCAGTGAAACCGGGACAGGAGCCTACAATGAGCAGTTCTTC.

The gene calls are TRBV29-1 and TRBJ2-1; tentative D call: TRBD2 (7 bases). The V and J ends lost 7 bases and 3 bases respectively, with 16 bases between them. Germline V CDR1 and CDR2: SQVTM, ANQGSEA. This CDR3 is 14 amino acids long. The CDR3 region is CSGTGRGDYNEQFF. The CDR3 region has the DNA TGCAGCGGTACAGGGAGGGGAGACTACAATGAGCAGTTCTTC.

The chain joins TRBV28 to TRBJ2-2; D gene uncertain. Between the trimmed V and J ends, which lost 4 bases and 1 base, there was a span of 13 bases. This CDR3 is 16 amino acids long. CDR1 is MDHEN, CDR2 SYDVKM, per germline. CDR3 DNA sequence: TGTGCCAGCAGTTCTTGGGCTACCGGGAACACCGGGGAGCTGTTTTTT. It specifies CASSSWATGNTGELFF.

The CDR3 here is CASSLTQSTEAFF. The DNA of the CDR3 is TGTGCCAGCAGCCTAACACAGAGCACTGAAGCTTTCTTT. The rearrangement joins TRBV14 to TRBJ1-1; D not certain. With 4 bases removed from V and 4 bases from J, the gap between germline ends came to 10 bases. There are 13 residues in the CDR3. The germline CDR1 and CDR2 sequences are SGHDN and FVKESK.

This chain uses TRBV7-9 with TRBJ2-1; no reliable D call. This CDR3 is 11 amino acids long. V lost 4 bases to trimming and J lost 6 bases, with 4 bases between them. The germline V gene has CDR1 SEHNR and CDR2 FQNEAQ (reference sequence). The CDR3 protein is CASSSINEQFF. As DNA, the CDR3 is TGTGCCAGCAGCTCCATCAATGAGCAGTTCTTC.

The chain is built from TRBV28 and TRBJ2-7; TRBD2 might be the D (7 bases). Germline V gene sequence: CDR1 MDHEN, CDR2 SYDVKM. This CDR3 contains 14 residues. V was pared by 7 bases and J by 2 bases, with 15 bases between. The CDR3, as DNA: TGTGCCAGCACCTCCGGGGGGCTCACCTACGAGCAGTACTTC. Its protein product is CASTSGGLTYEQYF.

The V and J genes are TRBV5-1 and TRBJ1-1; D is undetermined. Germline V gene lookup returns CDR1 SGHRS and CDR2 YFSETQ. The V gene lost 0 bases and the J gene lost 11 bases, with 11 bases spanning the gap. CDR3 length equals 12 residues. The CDR3 DNA follows: TGCGCCAGCAGCTTGGCCACGGGATCGGCTTTCTTT. Residues: CASSLATGSAFF.